This T cell receptor (beta chain) came from a study of cytomegalovirus exposure and HLA in healthy donors. Germline CDR1 and CDR2: MNHEY and SMNVEV (reference sequence). V lost 5 bases and J lost 4; bases outside the gene matches: 11. CDR3 length: 17 residues. Points from the study as a whole: The study put 150 to 200 TCR beta chains on its list as cytomegalovirus-associated.

Remarks on this clone: Its antigen is unknown.

Using immunoSEQ multiplex PCR, the repertoire was profiled, and TCRdb retains in-frame clones only, with some absent. Of fewer than 75,000 clones in the sample, 95% were seen once. The sequenced sample consisted of PBMCs. The rearrangement joins TRBV27 to TRBJ2-3; 11 nucleotides line up with TRBD2. The source is a man between 18 and 29 years old in good health and CMV-seronegative. CDR3 nucleotides: TGTGCCAGCAGTCCTAGACTAGCGGGGATCCTCGCAGATACGCAGTATTTT. Amino acids: CASSPRLAGILADTQYF.